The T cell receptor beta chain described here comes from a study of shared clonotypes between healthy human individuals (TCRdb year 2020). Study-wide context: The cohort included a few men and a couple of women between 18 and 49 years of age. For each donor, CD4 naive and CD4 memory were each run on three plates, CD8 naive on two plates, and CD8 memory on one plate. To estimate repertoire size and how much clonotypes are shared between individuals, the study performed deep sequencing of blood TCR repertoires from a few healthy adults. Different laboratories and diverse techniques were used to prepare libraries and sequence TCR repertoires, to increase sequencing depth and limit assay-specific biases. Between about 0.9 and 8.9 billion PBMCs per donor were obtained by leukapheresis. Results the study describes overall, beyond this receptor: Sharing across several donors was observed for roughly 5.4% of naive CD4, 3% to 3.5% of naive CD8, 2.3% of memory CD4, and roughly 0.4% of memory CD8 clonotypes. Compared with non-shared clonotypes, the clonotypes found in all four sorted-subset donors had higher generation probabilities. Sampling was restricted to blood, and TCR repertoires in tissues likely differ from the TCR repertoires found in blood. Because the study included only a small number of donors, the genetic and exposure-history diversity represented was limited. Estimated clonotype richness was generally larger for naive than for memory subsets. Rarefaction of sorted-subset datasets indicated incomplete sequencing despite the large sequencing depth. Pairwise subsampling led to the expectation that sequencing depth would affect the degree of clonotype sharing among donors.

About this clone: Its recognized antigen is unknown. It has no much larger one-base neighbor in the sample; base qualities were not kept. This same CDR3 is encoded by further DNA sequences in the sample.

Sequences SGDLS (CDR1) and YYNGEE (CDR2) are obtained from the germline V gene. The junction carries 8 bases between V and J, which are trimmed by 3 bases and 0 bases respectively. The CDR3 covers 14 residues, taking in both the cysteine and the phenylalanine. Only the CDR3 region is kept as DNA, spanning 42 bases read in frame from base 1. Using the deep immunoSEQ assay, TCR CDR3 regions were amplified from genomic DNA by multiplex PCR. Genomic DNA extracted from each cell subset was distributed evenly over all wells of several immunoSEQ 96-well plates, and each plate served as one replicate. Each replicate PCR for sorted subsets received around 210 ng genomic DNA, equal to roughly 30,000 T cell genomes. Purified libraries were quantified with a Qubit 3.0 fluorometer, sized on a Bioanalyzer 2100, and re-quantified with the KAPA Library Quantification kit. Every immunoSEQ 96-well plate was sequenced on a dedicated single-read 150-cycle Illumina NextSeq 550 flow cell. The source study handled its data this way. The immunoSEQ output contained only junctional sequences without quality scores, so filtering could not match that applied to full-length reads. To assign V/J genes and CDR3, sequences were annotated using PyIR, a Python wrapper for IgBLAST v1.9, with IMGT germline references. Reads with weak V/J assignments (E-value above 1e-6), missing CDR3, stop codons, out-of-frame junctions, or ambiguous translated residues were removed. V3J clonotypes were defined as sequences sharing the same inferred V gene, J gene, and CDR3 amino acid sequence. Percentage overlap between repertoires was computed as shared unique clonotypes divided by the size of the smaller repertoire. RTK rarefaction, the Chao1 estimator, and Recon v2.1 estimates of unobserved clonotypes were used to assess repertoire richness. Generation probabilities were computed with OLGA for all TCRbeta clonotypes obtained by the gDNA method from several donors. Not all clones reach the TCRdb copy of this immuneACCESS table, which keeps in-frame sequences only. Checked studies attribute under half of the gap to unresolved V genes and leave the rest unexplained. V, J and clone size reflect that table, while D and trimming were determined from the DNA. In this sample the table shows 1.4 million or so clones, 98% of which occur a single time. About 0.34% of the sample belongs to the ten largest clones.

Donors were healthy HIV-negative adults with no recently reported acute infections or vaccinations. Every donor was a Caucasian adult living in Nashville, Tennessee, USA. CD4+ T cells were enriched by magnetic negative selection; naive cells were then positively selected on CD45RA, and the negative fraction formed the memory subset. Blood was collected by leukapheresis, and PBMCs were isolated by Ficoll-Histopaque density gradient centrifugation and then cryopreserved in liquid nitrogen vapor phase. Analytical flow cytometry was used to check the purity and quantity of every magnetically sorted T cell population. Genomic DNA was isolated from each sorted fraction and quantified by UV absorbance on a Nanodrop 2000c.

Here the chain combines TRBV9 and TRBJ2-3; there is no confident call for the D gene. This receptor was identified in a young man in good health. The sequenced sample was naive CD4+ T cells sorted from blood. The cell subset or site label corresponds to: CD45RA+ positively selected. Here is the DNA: TGTGCCAGCAGCGCCCTAGTAAGCACAGATACGCAGTATTTT. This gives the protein CASSALVSTDTQYF.